The TCR beta chain described here comes from a study of shared clonotypes between healthy human individuals. For the study at large: The donors, two women and a few men, were aged 18 to 49. Three plates were used per donor for CD4 naive, three for CD4 memory, two for CD8 naive and one for CD8 memory. Regarding the study as a whole: Generally, naive subsets (rather than memory subsets) showed larger estimated richness.

The V and J ends lost 6 bases and 3 bases respectively, with 6 bases between them. In germline, CDR1 is LNHDA, CDR2 SQIVND (reference sequence). The CDR3 contains 11 residues. Method: immunoSEQ multiplex PCR; TCRdb's copy keeps in-frame clones and lacks some. Here the sample spans 2 million to 2.5 million clones, 85% to 95% being singletons. About this clone itself: Its antigen is as yet unknown.

Specimen: naive CD4+ T cells from PBMCs. Documented subset: CD45RA+ positively selected. The TCR originated in a man between 18 and 35 years old in good health. Some clones in this sample may be carry-over from other donors' samples. The chain is built from TRBV19 and TRBJ2-7; D unclear. The CDR3 sequence is CASRLDYEQYF. CDR3 nucleotide sequence: TGTGCCAGTAGACTGGACTACGAGCAGTACTTC. The full variable domain, completed using reference TRBV19 and TRBJ2-7, is DGGITQSPKYLFRKEGQNVTLSCEQNLNHDAMYWYRQDPGQGLRLIYYSQIVNDFQKGDIAEGYSVSREKKESFPLTVTSAQKNPTAFYLCASRLDYEQYFGPGTRLTVT.